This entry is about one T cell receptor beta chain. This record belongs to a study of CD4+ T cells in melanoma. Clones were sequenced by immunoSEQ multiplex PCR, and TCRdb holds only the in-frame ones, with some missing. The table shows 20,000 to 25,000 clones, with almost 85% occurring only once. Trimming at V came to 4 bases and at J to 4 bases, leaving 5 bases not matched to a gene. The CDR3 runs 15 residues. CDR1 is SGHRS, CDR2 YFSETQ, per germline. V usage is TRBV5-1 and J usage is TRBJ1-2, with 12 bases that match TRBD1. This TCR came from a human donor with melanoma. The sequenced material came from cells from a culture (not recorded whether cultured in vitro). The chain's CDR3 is CASSTGQGASYGYTF. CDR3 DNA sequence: TGCGCCAGCAGCACGGGACAGGGGGCAAGCTATGGCTACACCTTC. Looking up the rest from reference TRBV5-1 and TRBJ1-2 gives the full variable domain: KAGVTQTPRYLIKTRGQQVTLSCSPISGHRSVSWYQQTPGQGLQFLFEYFSETQRNKGNFPGRFSGRQFSNSRSEMNVSTLELGDSALYLCASSTGQGASYGYTFGSGTRLTVV.